This T cell receptor (beta chain) comes out of a study of cytomegalovirus exposure and HLA in healthy donors. General study results and limits: A few chains linked to CMV were shown in vitro to be specific for CMV antigens. For presence/absence analyses, sequencing depth was assumed to be roughly uniform across donors. As was reported, the classifier diagnosed cytomegalovirus status with high specificity and sensitivity.

With 60 Vbeta and 13 Jbeta primers, the PCR was carried out. Profiled with immunoSEQ multiplex PCR; TCRdb holds only in-frame clones, not every one. The sample has approximately 97,000 clones, about 80% seen once. Germline CDR1 is SGHAT and CDR2 is FQNNGV. CDR3 length equals 15 residues. Unmatched junction bases numbered 4, after V lost 0 bases and J lost 5 bases. In the case of this clone: Antigen unknown.

The source is a male donor in good health and CMV-seropositive. Material for sequencing was PBMCs. The chain employs TRBV11-2 and TRBJ2-7, with 10 bases aligning to TRBD1. The CDR3 loop reads CASSLDPGQGNEQYF. Here the CDR3 DNA reads TGTGCCAGCAGCTTAGACCCGGGACAGGGGAACGAGCAGTACTTC.